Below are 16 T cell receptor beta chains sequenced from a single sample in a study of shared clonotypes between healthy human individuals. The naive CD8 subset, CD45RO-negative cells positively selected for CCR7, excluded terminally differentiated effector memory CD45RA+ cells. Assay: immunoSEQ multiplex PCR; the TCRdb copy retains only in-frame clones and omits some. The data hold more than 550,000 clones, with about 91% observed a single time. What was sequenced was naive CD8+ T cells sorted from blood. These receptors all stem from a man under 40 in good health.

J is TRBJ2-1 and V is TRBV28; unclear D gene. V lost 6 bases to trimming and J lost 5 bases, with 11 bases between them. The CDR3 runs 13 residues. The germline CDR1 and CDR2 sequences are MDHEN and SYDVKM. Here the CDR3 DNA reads TGTGCCAGCAGCCTCGACTGGAACAATGAGCAGTTCTTC. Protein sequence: CASSLDWNNEQFF.

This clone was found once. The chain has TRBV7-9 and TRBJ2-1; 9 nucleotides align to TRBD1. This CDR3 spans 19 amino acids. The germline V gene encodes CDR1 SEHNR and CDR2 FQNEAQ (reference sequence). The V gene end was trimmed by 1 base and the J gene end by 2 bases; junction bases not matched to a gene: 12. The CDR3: CASSLVLPQYRGPYNEQFF. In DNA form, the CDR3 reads TGTGCCAGCAGCTTAGTGTTACCTCAGTACAGGGGGCCCTACAATGAGCAGTTCTTC.

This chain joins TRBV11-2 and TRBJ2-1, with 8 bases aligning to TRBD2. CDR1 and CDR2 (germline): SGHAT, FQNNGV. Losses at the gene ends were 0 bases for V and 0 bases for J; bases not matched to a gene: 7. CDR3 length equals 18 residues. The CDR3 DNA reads TGTGCCAGCAGCTTAGATCACCCAGGGACTAGCTCCTACAATGAGCAGTTCTTC. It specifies CASSLDHPGTSSYNEQFF.

The chain's CDR3 is CATSRLAETSRGELFF. The CDR3 DNA follows: TGTGCCACCTCAAGACTAGCGGAGACCTCTAGGGGGGAGCTGTTTTTT. This rearrangement joins TRBV10-3 to TRBJ2-2, with 9 bases identical to TRBD2. Germline V gives CDR1 ENHRY, CDR2 SYGVKD. V lost 10 bases and J lost 8; bases outside the gene matches: 17. This CDR3 spans 16 amino acids.

CDR3 protein: CASSLTGVGEQYF. The CDR3 DNA is TGTGCCAGCAGTTTAACAGGGGTTGGGGAGCAGTACTTC. The chain carries TRBV28 and TRBJ2-7; 7 bases match TRBD1. This CDR3 is 13 amino acids long. Germline values: CDR1 MDHEN, CDR2 SYDVKM. V dropped 2 bases and J dropped 7; count of bases not matched to a gene: 5.

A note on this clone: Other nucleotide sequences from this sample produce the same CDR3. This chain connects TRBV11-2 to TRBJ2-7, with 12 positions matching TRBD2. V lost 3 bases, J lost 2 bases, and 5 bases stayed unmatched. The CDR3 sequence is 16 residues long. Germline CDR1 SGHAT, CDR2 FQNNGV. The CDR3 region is CASSLELAGGTYEQYF. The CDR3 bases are TGTGCCAGCAGCTTGGAACTAGCGGGAGGTACCTACGAGCAGTACTTC.

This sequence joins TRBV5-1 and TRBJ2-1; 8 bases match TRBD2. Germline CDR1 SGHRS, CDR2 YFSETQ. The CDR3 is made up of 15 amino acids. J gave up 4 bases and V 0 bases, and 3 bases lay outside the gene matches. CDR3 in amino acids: CASSLEIAGYNEQFF. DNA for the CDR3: TGCGCCAGCAGCTTGGAGATAGCGGGATACAATGAGCAGTTCTTC.

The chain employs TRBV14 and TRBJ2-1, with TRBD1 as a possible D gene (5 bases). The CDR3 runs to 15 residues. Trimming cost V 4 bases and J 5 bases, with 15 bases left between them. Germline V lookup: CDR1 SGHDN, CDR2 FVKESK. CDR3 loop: CASSLIDSFDNEQFF. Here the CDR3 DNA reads TGTGCCAGCAGCCTCATTGACAGTTTCGACAATGAGCAGTTCTTC.

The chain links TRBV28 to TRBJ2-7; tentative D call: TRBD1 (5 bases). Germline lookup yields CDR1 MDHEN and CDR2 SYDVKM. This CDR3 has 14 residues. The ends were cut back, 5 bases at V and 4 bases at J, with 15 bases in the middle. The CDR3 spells CASSPRWGVYEQYF. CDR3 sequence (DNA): TGTGCCAGCAGTCCCCGATGGGGCGTGTACGAGCAGTACTTC.

The CDR3 region is CASSLGPGAGNTIYF. CDR3 sequence (DNA): TGTGCCAGCAGTCTCGGGCCAGGGGCGGGAAACACCATATATTTT. The V call is TRBV28, the J call TRBJ1-3, with a tentative D call TRBD1 (6 bases). This CDR3 is built from 15 residues. V was trimmed by 5 bases and J by 4 bases, leaving 15 bases between them. Germline V gene lookup returns CDR1 MDHEN and CDR2 SYDVKM.

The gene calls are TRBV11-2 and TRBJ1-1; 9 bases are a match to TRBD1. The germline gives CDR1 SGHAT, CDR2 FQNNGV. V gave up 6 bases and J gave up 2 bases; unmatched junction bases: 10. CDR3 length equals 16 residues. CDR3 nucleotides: TGTGCCAGCAGTTGGCCCGGGACAGGGTATAACACTGAAGCTTTCTTT. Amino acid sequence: CASSWPGTGYNTEAFF.

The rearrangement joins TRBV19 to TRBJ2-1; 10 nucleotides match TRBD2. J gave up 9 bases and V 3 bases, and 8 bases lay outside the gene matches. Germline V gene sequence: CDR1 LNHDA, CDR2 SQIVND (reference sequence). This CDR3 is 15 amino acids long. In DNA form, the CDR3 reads TGTGCCAGTAGTATGAGTCTAGCGGGAGTTGGTGAGCAGTTCTTC. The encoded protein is CASSMSLAGVGEQFF.

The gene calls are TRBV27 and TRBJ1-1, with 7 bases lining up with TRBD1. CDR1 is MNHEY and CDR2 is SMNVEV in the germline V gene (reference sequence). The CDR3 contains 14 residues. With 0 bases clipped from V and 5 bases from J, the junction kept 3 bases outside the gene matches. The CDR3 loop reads CASSLSTGFTEAFF. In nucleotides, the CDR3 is TGTGCCAGCAGTTTATCGACAGGGTTTACTGAAGCTTTCTTT.

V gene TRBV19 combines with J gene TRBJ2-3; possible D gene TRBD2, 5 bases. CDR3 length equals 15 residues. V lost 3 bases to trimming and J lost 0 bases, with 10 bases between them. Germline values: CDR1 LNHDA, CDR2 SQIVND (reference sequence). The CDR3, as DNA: TGTGCCAGTAGTATTTTGGGCGGGAGCACAGATACGCAGTATTTT. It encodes CASSILGGSTDTQYF.

The CDR3 DNA reads TGTGCCAGCTCCGGGACTATTACCTACGAGCAGTACTTC. Protein product: CASSGTITYEQYF. This chain connects TRBV2 to TRBJ2-7, with 7 bases identical to TRBD2. The CDR3 totals 13 residues. The V segment lost 8 bases and the J segment 2 bases; nucleotides outside the gene matches: 6. Per the germline V gene, CDR1 is SNHLY and CDR2 is FYNNEI.

As DNA, the CDR3 is TGTGCCAGCAGGACAGGGTGGGGCGGGGAGCTGTTTTTT. Translating it yields CASRTGWGGELFF. The rearrangement links TRBV7-9 to TRBJ2-2, with 7 bases matching TRBD1. Per germline, CDR1 SEHNR and CDR2 FQNEAQ (reference sequence). V dropped 6 bases and J dropped 7; count of bases not matched to a gene: 5. CDR3 size: 13 residues.